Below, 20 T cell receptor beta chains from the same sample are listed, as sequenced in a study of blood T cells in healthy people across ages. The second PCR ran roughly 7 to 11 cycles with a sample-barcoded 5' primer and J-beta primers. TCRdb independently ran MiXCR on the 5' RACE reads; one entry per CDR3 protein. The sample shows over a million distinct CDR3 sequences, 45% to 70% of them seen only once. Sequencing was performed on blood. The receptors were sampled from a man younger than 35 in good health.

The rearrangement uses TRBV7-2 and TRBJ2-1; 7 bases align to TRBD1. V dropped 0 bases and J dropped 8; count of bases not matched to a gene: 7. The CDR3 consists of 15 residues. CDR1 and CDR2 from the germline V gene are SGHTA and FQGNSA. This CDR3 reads CASSLAHRGFDEQFF. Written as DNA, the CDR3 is TGTGCCAGCAGCTTAGCGCACAGGGGATTCGATGAGCAGTTCTTC.

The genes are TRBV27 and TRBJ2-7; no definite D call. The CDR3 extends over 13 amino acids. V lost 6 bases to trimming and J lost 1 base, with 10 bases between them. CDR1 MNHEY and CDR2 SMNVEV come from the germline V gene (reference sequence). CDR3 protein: CASSRLPSYEQYF. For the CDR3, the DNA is TGTGCCAGCAGCCGCTTGCCGTCCTACGAGCAGTACTTC.

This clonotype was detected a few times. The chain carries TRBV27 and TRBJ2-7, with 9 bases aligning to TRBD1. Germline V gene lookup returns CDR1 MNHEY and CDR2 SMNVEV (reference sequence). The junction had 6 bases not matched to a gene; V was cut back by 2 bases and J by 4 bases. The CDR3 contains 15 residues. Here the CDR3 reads CASSLGTGLIYEQYF. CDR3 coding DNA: TGTGCCAGCAGTTTAGGGACAGGGCTAATTTACGAGCAGTACTTC.

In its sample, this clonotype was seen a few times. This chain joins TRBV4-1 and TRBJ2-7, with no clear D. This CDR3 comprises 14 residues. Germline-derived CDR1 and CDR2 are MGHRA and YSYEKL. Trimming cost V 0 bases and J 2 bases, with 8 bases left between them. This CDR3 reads CASSQESGAYEQYF. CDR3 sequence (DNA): TGCGCCAGCAGCCAAGAGTCTGGGGCCTACGAGCAGTACTTC.

CDR3 amino acids: CASTGLTMGTEAFF. CDR3 DNA: TGTGCCAGCACAGGCCTGACGATGGGAACTGAAGCTTTCTTT. The rearrangement uses TRBV6-1 and TRBJ1-1; the D is unclear. V was clipped by 7 bases and J by 5 bases, with 17 bases between them. CDR3 length: 14 amino acids. CDR1 and CDR2 from the germline V gene are MNHNS and SASEGT.

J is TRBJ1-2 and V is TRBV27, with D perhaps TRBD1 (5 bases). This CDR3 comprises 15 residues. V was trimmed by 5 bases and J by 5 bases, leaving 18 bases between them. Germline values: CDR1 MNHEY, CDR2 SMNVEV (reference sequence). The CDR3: CASSPGTETSYGYTF. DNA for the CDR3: TGTGCCAGCAGTCCAGGGACGGAAACTAGTTATGGCTACACCTTC.

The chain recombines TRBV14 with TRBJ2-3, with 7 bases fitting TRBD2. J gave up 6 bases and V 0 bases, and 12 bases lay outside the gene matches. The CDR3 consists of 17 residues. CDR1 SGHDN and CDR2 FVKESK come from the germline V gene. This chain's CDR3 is CASSQEGRVAPPDTQYF. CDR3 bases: TGTGCCAGCAGCCAAGAAGGGAGGGTAGCCCCCCCGGATACGCAGTATTTT.

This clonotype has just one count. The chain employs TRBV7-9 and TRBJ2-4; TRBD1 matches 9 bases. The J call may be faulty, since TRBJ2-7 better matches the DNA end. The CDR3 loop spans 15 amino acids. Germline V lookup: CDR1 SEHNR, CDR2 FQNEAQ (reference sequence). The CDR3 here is CASSFSGTGSSEQYF. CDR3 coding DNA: TGTGCCAGCAGCTTCTCCGGGACAGGGTCCAGCGAGCAGTACTTC.

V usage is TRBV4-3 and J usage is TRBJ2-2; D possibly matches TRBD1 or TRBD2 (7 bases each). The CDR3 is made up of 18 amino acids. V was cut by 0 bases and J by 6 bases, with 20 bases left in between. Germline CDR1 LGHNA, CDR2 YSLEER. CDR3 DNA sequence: TGCGCCAGCAGCCAAGACACCCTGGGGGCAGGGGGGGCCGGGGAGCTGTTTTTT. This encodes CASSQDTLGAGGAGELFF.

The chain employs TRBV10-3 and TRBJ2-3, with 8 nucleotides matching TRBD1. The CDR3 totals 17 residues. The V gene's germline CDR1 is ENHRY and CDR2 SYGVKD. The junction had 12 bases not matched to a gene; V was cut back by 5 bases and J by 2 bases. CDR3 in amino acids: CAISRGQGAENTDTQYF. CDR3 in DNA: TGTGCCATCAGTCGTGGGCAGGGGGCCGAGAACACAGATACGCAGTATTTT.

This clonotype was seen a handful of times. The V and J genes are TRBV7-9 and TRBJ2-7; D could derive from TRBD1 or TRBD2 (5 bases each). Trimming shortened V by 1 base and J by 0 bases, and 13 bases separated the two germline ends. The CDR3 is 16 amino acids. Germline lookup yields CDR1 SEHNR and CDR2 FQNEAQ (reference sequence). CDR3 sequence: CASSLVGRESSYEQYF. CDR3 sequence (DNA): TGTGCCAGCAGCTTAGTTGGCAGGGAGAGCTCCTACGAGCAGTACTTC.

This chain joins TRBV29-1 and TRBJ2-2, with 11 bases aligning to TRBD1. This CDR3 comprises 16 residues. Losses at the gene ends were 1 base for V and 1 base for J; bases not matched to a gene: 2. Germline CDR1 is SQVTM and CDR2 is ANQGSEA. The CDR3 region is CSVEGTGGRNTGELFF. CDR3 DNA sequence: TGCAGCGTTGAAGGGACAGGGGGCCGGAACACCGGGGAGCTGTTTTTT.

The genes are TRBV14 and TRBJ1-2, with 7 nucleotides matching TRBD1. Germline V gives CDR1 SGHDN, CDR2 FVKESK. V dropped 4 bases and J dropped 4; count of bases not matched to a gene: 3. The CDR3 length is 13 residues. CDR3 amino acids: CASSPGQPYGYTF. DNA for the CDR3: TGTGCCAGCAGCCCGGGACAGCCCTATGGCTACACCTTC.

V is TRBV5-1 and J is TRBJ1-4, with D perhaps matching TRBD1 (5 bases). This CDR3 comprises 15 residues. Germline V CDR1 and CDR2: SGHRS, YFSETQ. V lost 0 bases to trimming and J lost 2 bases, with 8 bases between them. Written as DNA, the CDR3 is TGCGCCAGCAGCTTGGTGCGGGGGACTAATGAAAAACTGTTTTTT. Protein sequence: CASSLVRGTNEKLFF.

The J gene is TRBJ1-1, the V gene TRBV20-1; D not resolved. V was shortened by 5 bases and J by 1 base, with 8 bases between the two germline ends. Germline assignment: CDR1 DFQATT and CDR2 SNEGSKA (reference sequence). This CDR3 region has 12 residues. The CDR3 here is CSAEHPNTEAFF. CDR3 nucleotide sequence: TGCAGTGCTGAACACCCGAACACTGAAGCTTTCTTT.

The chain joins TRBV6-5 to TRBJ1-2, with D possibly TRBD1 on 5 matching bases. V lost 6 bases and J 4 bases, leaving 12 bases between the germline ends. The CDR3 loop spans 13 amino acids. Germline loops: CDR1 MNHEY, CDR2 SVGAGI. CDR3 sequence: CASRRGASYGYTF. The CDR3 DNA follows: TGTGCCAGCAGGCGCGGGGCCTCCTATGGCTACACCTTC.

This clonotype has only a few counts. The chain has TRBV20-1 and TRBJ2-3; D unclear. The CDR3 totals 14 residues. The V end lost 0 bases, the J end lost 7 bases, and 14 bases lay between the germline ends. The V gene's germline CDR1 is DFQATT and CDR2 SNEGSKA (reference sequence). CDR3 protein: CSARDGVRQHTQYF. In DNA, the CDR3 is TGCAGTGCTAGAGATGGGGTACGCCAGCATACGCAGTATTTT.

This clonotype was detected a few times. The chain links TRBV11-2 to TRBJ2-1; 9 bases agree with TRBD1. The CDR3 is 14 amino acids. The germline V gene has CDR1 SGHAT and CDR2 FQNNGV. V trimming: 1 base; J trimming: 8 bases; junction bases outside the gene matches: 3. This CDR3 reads CASSLAQGADEQFF. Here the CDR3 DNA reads TGTGCCAGCAGCTTAGCACAGGGGGCGGATGAGCAGTTCTTC.

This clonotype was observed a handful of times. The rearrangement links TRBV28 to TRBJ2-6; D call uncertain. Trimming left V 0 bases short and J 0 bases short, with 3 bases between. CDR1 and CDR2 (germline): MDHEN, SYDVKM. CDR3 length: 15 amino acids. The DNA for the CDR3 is TGTGCCAGCAGTTTATGGGACTCTGGGGCCAACGTCCTGACTTTC. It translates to CASSLWDSGANVLTF.

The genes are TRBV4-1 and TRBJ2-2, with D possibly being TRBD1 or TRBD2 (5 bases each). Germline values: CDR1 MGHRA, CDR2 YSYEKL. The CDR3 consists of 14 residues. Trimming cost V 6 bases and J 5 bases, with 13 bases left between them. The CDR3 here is CASRLRGETGELFF. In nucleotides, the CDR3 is TGCGCCAGCAGACTTCGAGGGGAGACCGGGGAGCTGTTTTTT.